This TCR beta chain was documented in a study of T cells expressing NK-cell markers. Background on the study: Sorted CD3+CD56-NKG2C+, CD3+CD56+NKG2C- and CD3+CD56+NKG2C+ T cells were the source of the TCR beta repertoires.

The CDR3 runs to 13 residues. The germline CDR1 and CDR2 sequences are LNHDA and SQIVND (reference sequence). One entry per CDR3 protein, without DNA, is what TCRdb gives after re-calling the 5' RACE reads. Its table lists tens of thousands of distinct CDR3 sequences. The TCR sequence derives from a man aged 18 to 69 in good health. The sequencing sample was made of blood T cells: a sorted CD56 or NKG2C T cell subset, CD4+ or CD8+ T cells, or bulk PBMC T cells (not recorded which). V and J are TRBV19 and TRBJ1-5; TCRdb's D call, TRBD1, is unchecked because there is no DNA. The CDR3 loop is CASSLPGQGPQHF.